The 28 T cell receptor beta chains below were found in one sample sequenced in a study of T cell changes during pregnancy in multiple sclerosis. Sequenced by immunoSEQ multiplex PCR; TCRdb stores in-frame clones only, minus some. Of roughly 45,000 clones in the sample, roughly 90% were seen once. The material sequenced was CD4+ T cells from peripheral blood mononuclear cells, taken in the second trimester of pregnancy. These receptor sequences come from a female donor with multiple sclerosis, enrolled in a pregnancy study.

This clone has only a few counts. V is TRBV2 and J is TRBJ1-4; the match to TRBD1 covers 9 bases. The CDR3 totals 14 residues. The trim removed 8 bases at V and 7 bases at J, leaving 8 bases unmatched. Germline lookup yields CDR1 SNHLY and CDR2 FYNNEI. The CDR3 sequence is CASGRDRALEKLFF. The CDR3 bases are TGTGCCAGCGGAAGGGACAGGGCTCTTGAAAAACTGTTTTTT.

V usage is TRBV10-1 and J usage is TRBJ2-1; 8 bases match TRBD2. Germline lookup yields CDR1 WNHNN and CDR2 SYGVQD (reference sequence). Germline trimming cut 6 bases from V and 7 bases from J; bases unmatched to any gene: 8. The CDR3 length is 14 residues. The DNA for the CDR3 is TGCGCCAGCAGCGGGACTAGTGGTATGAATGAGCAGTTCTTC. As protein: CASSGTSGMNEQFF.

The J gene is TRBJ2-7, the V gene TRBV7-2; 8 nucleotides align to TRBD2. Germline assignment: CDR1 SGHTA and CDR2 FQGNSA. The V segment lost 1 base and the J segment 4 bases; nucleotides outside the gene matches: 9. The CDR3 extends over 16 amino acids. The CDR3 loop is CASSLDGITSGYEQYF. The CDR3 DNA sequence: TGTGCCAGCAGCTTAGATGGGATTACTAGCGGTTACGAGCAGTACTTC. Using reference TRBV7-2 and TRBJ2-7 for the parts outside the CDR3, the full variable domain is GAGVSQSPSNKVTEKGKDVELRCDPISGHTALYWYRQSLGQGLEFLIYFQGNSAPDKSGLPSDRFSAERTGGSVSTLTIQRTQQEDSAVYLCASSLDGITSGYEQYFGPGTRLTVT.

The rearrangement uses TRBV11-2 and TRBJ2-3; 11 nucleotides match TRBD2. Germline lookup yields CDR1 SGHAT and CDR2 FQNNGV. V gave up 1 base and J gave up 1 base; unmatched junction bases: 7. The CDR3 is 18 residues long. CDR3 sequence (DNA): TGTGCCAGCAGCTTAGTAGCGGGAGGGCGGAGGGGCACAGATACGCAGTATTTT. Protein product: CASSLVAGGRRGTDTQYF.

The rearrangement links TRBV9 to TRBJ2-1; D is unresolved. In germline, CDR1 is SGDLS, CDR2 YYNGEE. The CDR3 has 14 residues. V was trimmed by 0 bases and J by 3 bases, leaving 7 bases between them. The CDR3 bases are TGTGCCAGCAGCGTAGCCCCCGGCTACAATGAGCAGTTCTTC. This encodes CASSVAPGYNEQFF.

The chain joins TRBV25-1 to TRBJ2-3, with 11 bases fitting TRBD2. V was pared by 4 bases and J by 2 bases, with 5 bases of the junction left unmatched. The CDR3 is 16 residues long. Germline V lookup: CDR1 MGHDK, CDR2 SYGVNS. CDR3 protein: CASSGSGRAPTDTQYF. The CDR3 DNA follows: TGTGCCAGCAGTGGTAGCGGGAGGGCCCCCACAGATACGCAGTATTTT.

J is TRBJ1-1 and V is TRBV6-6, with TRBD1 identical over 7 bases. The CDR3 spans 14 residues. J lost 1 base, V lost 6 bases, and 5 bases had no gene match. Germline-derived CDR1 and CDR2 are MNHNY and SVGAGI (reference sequence). The CDR3 loop reads CASSKGTANTEAFF. The CDR3 DNA reads as TGTGCCAGCAGCAAAGGGACAGCGAACACTGAAGCTTTCTTT.

The chain combines TRBV7-2 with TRBJ2-3, with D perhaps TRBD2 (6 bases). The CDR3 is 17 amino acids. Trimming stripped 0 bases from V and 6 bases from J, with 19 bases between. In germline, CDR1 is SGHTA, CDR2 FQGNSA. The CDR3 DNA reads as TGTGCCAGCAGCTTAGCGAGGTTGGGAGCGGGCGGGGATACGCAGTATTTT. The encoded protein is CASSLARLGAGGDTQYF. Combining the CDR3 with reference TRBV7-2 and TRBJ2-3 gives the whole variable domain GAGVSQSPSNKVTEKGKDVELRCDPISGHTALYWYRQSLGQGLEFLIYFQGNSAPDKSGLPSDRFSAERTGGSVSTLTIQRTQQEDSAVYLCASSLARLGAGGDTQYFGPGTRLTVL.

This chain connects TRBV10-3 to TRBJ2-1; TRBD2 aligns across 9 bases. The length of the CDR3 is 15 residues. In germline, CDR1 is ENHRY, CDR2 SYGVKD. V lost 7 bases to trimming and J lost 0 bases; unmatched junction nucleotides: 4. The CDR3 bases are TGTGCCATCAAATCTAGCGGGGACTCCTACAATGAGCAGTTCTTC. It specifies CAIKSSGDSYNEQFF.

V is TRBV27 and J is TRBJ1-3, with TRBD1 as a possible D gene (6 bases). The CDR3 loop spans 17 amino acids. Germline CDR1 is MNHEY and CDR2 is SMNVEV (reference sequence). V dropped 3 bases and J dropped 3 bases, with 18 bases sitting between them. This chain's CDR3 is CASSFLPSGENGNTIYF. CDR3 sequence (DNA): TGTGCCAGCAGTTTTCTGCCTTCAGGGGAGAATGGAAACACCATATATTTT.

V usage is TRBV2 and J usage is TRBJ2-2; tentatively, D is TRBD1 (5 bases). Germline V gene lookup returns CDR1 SNHLY and CDR2 FYNNEI. Trimming removed 5 bases at V and 5 bases at J, with 9 bases between. This CDR3 comprises 13 residues. The CDR3 nucleotides read TGTGCCAGCAGTTACACAGGAACCGGGGAGCTGTTTTTT. Translation: CASSYTGTGELFF.

V and J are TRBV5-6 and TRBJ2-3, with 7 bases fitting TRBD1. Trimming took 2 bases from V and 2 from J; bases not matched to a gene: 8. Germline lookup yields CDR1 SGHDT and CDR2 YYEEEE. The CDR3 runs 16 residues. For the CDR3, the DNA is TGTGCCAGCAGCTTCAGGAGACAGGGATACACAGATACGCAGTATTTT. It specifies CASSFRRQGYTDTQYF.

The chain links TRBV6-6 to TRBJ2-7; the D gene is possibly TRBD2 (5 bases). V lost 0 bases, J lost 4 bases, and 13 bases lay in between. The germline V gene has CDR1 MNHNY and CDR2 SVGAGI (reference sequence). This CDR3 is 15 amino acids long. CDR3 sequence (DNA): TGTGCCAGCAGTTACTCAGGCAGCGGACCGTACGAGCAGTACTTC. It specifies CASSYSGSGPYEQYF.

CDR3 coding DNA: TGTGCCAGCAGCTTAATAGGGGATATGTACTTC. It yields the protein CASSLIGDMYF. This chain joins TRBV7-2 and TRBJ2-7; a possible D gene is TRBD1 (5 bases). Germline CDR1 and CDR2: SGHTA and FQGNSA. This CDR3 contains 11 residues. Between the trimmed V and J ends, which lost 2 bases and 12 bases, there was a span of 11 bases. The whole variable domain, remainder taken from reference TRBV7-2 and TRBJ2-7, is GAGVSQSPSNKVTEKGKDVELRCDPISGHTALYWYRQSLGQGLEFLIYFQGNSAPDKSGLPSDRFSAERTGGSVSTLTIQRTQQEDSAVYLCASSLIGDMYFGPGTRLTVT.

The chain employs TRBV2 and TRBJ1-5, with a tentative D call TRBD1 (5 bases). The CDR3 runs to 15 residues. Trimming took 1 base from V and 7 from J, leaving 14 bases between them. Germline-derived CDR1 and CDR2 are SNHLY and FYNNEI. This CDR3 reads CASSEGRGKGQPQHF. The CDR3 coding sequence is TGTGCCAGCAGTGAAGGAAGGGGTAAAGGGCAGCCCCAGCATTTT.

The rearrangement links TRBV2 to TRBJ1-1; 9 positions match TRBD1. Germline CDR1 SNHLY, CDR2 FYNNEI. The V gene end was trimmed by 3 bases and the J gene end by 1 base; junction bases not matched to a gene: 3. This CDR3 region has 15 residues. The CDR3 region has the DNA TGTGCCAGCAGTGACTGGACAGGGGCGAACACTGAAGCTTTCTTT. Amino acid sequence: CASSDWTGANTEAFF.

V and J are TRBV28 and TRBJ2-5; 11 positions agree with TRBD2. The CDR3 extends over 15 amino acids. Trimming removed 7 bases from V and 2 bases from J; junction bases left unmatched: 6. Germline V gene sequence: CDR1 MDHEN, CDR2 SYDVKM. The CDR3 sequence: CASKVGTSGQETQYF. CDR3 DNA: TGTGCCAGCAAGGTCGGGACTAGCGGACAAGAGACCCAGTACTTC.

This sequence joins TRBV19 and TRBJ2-6, with D maybe TRBD2 (8 bases). The germline V gene has CDR1 LNHDA and CDR2 SQIVND (reference sequence). The V gene lost 5 bases and the J gene lost 2 bases, with 13 bases spanning the gap. The CDR3 extends over 16 amino acids. The CDR3 spells CASSREGAAGANVLTF. For the CDR3, the DNA is TGTGCCAGTAGTCGGGAGGGGGCAGCTGGGGCCAACGTCCTGACTTTC.

This sequence joins TRBV20-1 and TRBJ2-7; possibly TRBD2 for D (6 bases). The CDR3 spans 10 residues. With 5 bases removed from V and 9 bases from J, the gap between germline ends came to 11 bases. The germline V gene has CDR1 DFQATT and CDR2 SNEGSKA (reference sequence). The CDR3 is CSAVGGTQYF. The CDR3 DNA sequence: TGCAGTGCTGTGGGCGGGACGCAGTACTTC.

In its sample, this clone was seen a few times. The genes are TRBV9 and TRBJ1-1; the D gene is possibly TRBD1 (5 bases). The CDR3 contains 15 residues. Germline CDR1 SGDLS, CDR2 YYNGEE. Deletions cut 3 bases from V and 2 bases from J, with 14 bases between. CDR3 coding DNA: TGTGCCAGCAGCGGAGGACATTTAGGAAACACTGAAGCTTTCTTT. It encodes CASSGGHLGNTEAFF.

This clone was observed at least ten times. The chain recombines TRBV2 with TRBJ2-7, with TRBD1 as a possible D gene (5 bases). The CDR3 sequence is 13 residues long. V lost 5 bases and J lost 3, with 11 bases in between. The germline V gene has CDR1 SNHLY and CDR2 FYNNEI. The CDR3 sequence is CASSTAGIYEQYF. The DNA of the CDR3 is TGTGCCAGCAGTACAGCAGGGATCTACGAGCAGTACTTC.

V gene TRBV7-3 combines with J gene TRBJ2-7, with no clear D. The CDR3 extends over 16 amino acids. Trimming shortened V by 5 bases and J by 0 bases, and 17 bases separated the two germline ends. Germline V gives CDR1 SGHTA, CDR2 FQGTGA. In DNA form, the CDR3 reads TGTGCCAGCAGCCCGAGTTTAGCCTCGAGCTCCTACGAGCAGTACTTC. As protein: CASSPSLASSSYEQYF.

This rearrangement joins TRBV27 to TRBJ2-5; TRBD2 matches 12 bases. Germline loops: CDR1 MNHEY, CDR2 SMNVEV (reference sequence). The CDR3 totals 16 residues. Unmatched junction bases numbered 7, after V lost 3 bases and J lost 5 bases. The chain's CDR3 is CASSFRTSGIRETQYF. CDR3 sequence (DNA): TGTGCCAGCAGTTTCAGGACTAGCGGGATTCGGGAGACCCAGTACTTC.

This clone appeared once. This chain links TRBV28 with TRBJ1-4; 10 bases are a match to TRBD1. Trimming removed 6 bases from V and 11 bases from J; junction bases left unmatched: 9. CDR3 size: 14 residues. CDR1 is MDHEN and CDR2 is SYDVKM in the germline V gene. CDR3 sequence reads: CASSSGDRGRKLFF. In DNA, the CDR3 is TGTGCCAGCAGCTCCGGGGACAGGGGACGGAAACTGTTTTTT. Full variable domain (outside the CDR3, taken from reference TRBV28 and TRBJ1-4): DVKVTQSSRYLVKRTGEKVFLECVQDMDHENMFWYRQDPGLGLRLIYFSYDVKMKEKGDIPEGYSVSREKKERFSLILESASTNQTSMYLCASSSGDRGRKLFFGSGTQLSVL.

The gene calls are TRBV6-1 and TRBJ1-1; 9 bases match TRBD1. The CDR3 extends over 14 amino acids. Germline CDR1 is MNHNS and CDR2 is SASEGT. V lost 4 bases, J lost 4 bases, and 4 bases stayed unmatched. Here the CDR3 DNA reads TGTGCCAGCAGTGGGGACAGGGTGATCACTGAAGCTTTCTTT. It translates to CASSGDRVITEAFF.

The J gene is TRBJ1-1, the V gene TRBV20-1; no reliable D call. The V gene's germline CDR1 is DFQATT and CDR2 SNEGSKA (reference sequence). V was cut by 5 bases and J by 7 bases, with 11 bases left in between. This CDR3 is 11 amino acids long. The CDR3 loop is CSAPRRGEAFF. The CDR3 nucleotides read TGCAGTGCTCCCCGGCGGGGTGAAGCTTTCTTT.

V is TRBV28 and J is TRBJ2-7; 10 bases match TRBD2. The CDR3 sequence is 18 residues long. V lost 5 bases to trimming and J lost 0 bases; unmatched junction nucleotides: 13. Germline lookup yields CDR1 MDHEN and CDR2 SYDVKM. CDR3 loop: CASSPSELRLAGSYEQYF. In DNA form, the CDR3 reads TGTGCCAGCAGTCCTTCGGAATTAAGACTAGCGGGCTCCTACGAGCAGTACTTC.

This clone was found many times. The chain links TRBV19 to TRBJ1-2; a possible D gene is TRBD1 (5 bases). Germline V CDR1 and CDR2: LNHDA, SQIVND (reference sequence). V was clipped by 7 bases and J by 7 bases, with 22 bases between them. This CDR3 is 15 amino acids long. For the CDR3, the DNA is TGTGCCAGTACTACCCCCGGGAGAGGGGTCGGTGGCTACACCTTC. It is translated as CASTTPGRGVGGYTF.